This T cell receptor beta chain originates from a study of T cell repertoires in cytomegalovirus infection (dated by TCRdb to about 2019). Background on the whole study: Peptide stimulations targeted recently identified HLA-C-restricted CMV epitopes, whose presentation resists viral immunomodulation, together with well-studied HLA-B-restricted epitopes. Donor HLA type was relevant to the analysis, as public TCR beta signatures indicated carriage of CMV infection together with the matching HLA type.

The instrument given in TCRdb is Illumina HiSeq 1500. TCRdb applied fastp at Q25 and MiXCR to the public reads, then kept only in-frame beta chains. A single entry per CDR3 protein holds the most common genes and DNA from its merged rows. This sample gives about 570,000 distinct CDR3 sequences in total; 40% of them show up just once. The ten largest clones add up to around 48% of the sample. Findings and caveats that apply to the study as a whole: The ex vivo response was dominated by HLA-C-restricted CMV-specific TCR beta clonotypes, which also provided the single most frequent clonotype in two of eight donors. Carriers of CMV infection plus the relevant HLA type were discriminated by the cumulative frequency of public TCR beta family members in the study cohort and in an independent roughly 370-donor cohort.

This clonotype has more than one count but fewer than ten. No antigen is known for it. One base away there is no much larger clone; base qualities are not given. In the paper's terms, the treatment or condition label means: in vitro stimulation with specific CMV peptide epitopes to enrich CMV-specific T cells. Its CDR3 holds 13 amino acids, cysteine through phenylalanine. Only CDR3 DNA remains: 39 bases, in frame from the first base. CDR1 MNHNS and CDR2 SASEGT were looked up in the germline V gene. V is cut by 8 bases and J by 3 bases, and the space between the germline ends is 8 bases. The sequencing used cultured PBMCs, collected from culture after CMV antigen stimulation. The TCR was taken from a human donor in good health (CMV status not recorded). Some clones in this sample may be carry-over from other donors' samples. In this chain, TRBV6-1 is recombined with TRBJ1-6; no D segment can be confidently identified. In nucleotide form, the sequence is TGTGCCAGCGCGAGGGACTATAATTCACCCCTCCACTTT. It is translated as CASARDYNSPLHF.